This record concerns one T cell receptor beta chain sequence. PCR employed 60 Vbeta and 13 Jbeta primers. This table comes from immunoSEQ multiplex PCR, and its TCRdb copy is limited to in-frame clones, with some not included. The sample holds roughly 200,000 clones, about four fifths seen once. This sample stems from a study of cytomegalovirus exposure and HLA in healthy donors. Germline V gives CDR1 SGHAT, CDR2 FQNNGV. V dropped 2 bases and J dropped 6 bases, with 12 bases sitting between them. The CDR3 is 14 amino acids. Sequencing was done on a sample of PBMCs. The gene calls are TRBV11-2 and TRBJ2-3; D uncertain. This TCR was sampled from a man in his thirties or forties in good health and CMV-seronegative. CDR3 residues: CASSLNGKQDTQYF. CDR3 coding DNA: TGTGCCAGCAGCTTAAACGGCAAACAGGATACGCAGTATTTT.